The 7 T cell receptor beta chains listed next were all sequenced from one sample in a study of beta chain features in type 1 diabetes. Study conclusions and caveats: Shorter TCRB CDR3s, moderately but significantly so, were found in Type 1 diabetes patients in all four CD4+ subsets.

For these TCRs, the target antigens are not known. The whole isolated RNA underwent reverse transcription, so sequencing captured expressed TCRB transcripts. Libraries were prepared by immunoSEQ multiplex PCR; TCRdb keeps only in-frame clonotypes and omits some of them. The sample has about 340,000 clones; about 14% are singletons. The sequenced sample was naive CD4+ T cells from blood. These receptors all stem from a woman aged 18 to 35 with type 1 diabetes.

This clone was seen a few times. The CDR3 here is CASSQGLAETTDTQYF. CDR3 nucleotide sequence: TGCGCCAGCAGCCAAGGACTAGCGGAAACCACAGATACGCAGTATTTT. The chain joins TRBV4-3 to TRBJ2-3, with TRBD2 matching over 9 bases. Germline values: CDR1 LGHNA, CDR2 YSLEER. With 1 base clipped from V and 2 bases from J, the junction kept 4 bases outside the gene matches. This CDR3 region has 16 residues.

The J gene is TRBJ1-1, the V gene TRBV29-1, with TRBD1 as a possible D gene (5 bases). Between the trimmed V and J ends, which lost 7 bases and 2 bases, there was a span of 14 bases. Germline V CDR1 and CDR2: SQVTM, ANQGSEA. There are 13 residues in the CDR3. The CDR3 protein is CSGRQTLNTEAFF. CDR3 DNA sequence: TGCAGCGGACGACAGACGCTAAACACTGAAGCTTTCTTT.

The table lists this clone with a few counts. The V call is TRBV18, the J call TRBJ1-2; 8 bases align to TRBD1. The V gene's germline CDR1 is KGHSH and CDR2 LQKENI. CDR3 length: 13 amino acids. Trimming at V came to 6 bases and at J to 3 bases, leaving 3 bases not matched to a gene. The CDR3 here is CASSSTGDYGYTF. The CDR3 coding sequence is TGTGCCAGCTCGTCGACAGGGGACTATGGCTACACCTTC.

This clone turned up a few times. This rearrangement joins TRBV18 to TRBJ2-7; the D gene is possibly TRBD2 (6 bases). V shed 5 bases and J shed 7 bases, with 15 bases lying between them. Germline values: CDR1 KGHSH, CDR2 LQKENI. The CDR3 runs to 13 residues. The CDR3 is CASSAGSDLEQYV. CDR3 nucleotides: TGTGCCAGCTCAGCGGGGTCCGACTTAGAGCAGTACGTC.

A few counts support this clone. The chain has TRBV9 and TRBJ2-7; 8 bases fit TRBD2. The CDR3 loop spans 15 amino acids. J gave up 0 bases and V 0 bases, and 2 bases lay outside the gene matches. CDR1 SGDLS and CDR2 YYNGEE come from the germline V gene. This CDR3 reads CASSVATSGSYEQYF. The CDR3, as DNA: TGTGCCAGCAGCGTAGCCACTAGCGGCTCCTACGAGCAGTACTTC.

This clone was counted only a few times. The V gene is TRBV18, the J gene TRBJ1-2; 8 bases line up with TRBD1. Germline CDR1 is KGHSH and CDR2 is LQKENI. CDR3 length: 15 residues. V shed 3 bases and J 8 bases; nucleotides not matched to a gene: 11. The CDR3: CASSPSTDRAGGYTF. The CDR3 DNA follows: TGTGCCAGCTCACCCTCTACGGACAGGGCTGGAGGCTACACCTTC.

This clone was observed a few times. This chain uses TRBV5-6 with TRBJ1-1, with D perhaps matching TRBD1 (5 bases). Between the trimmed V and J ends, which lost 4 bases and 0 bases, there was a span of 13 bases. The germline gives CDR1 SGHDT, CDR2 YYEEEE. The CDR3 extends over 15 amino acids. The CDR3 coding sequence is TGTGCCAGCAGCGAAGCAGGGTTTGTGAACACTGAAGCTTTCTTT. It encodes CASSEAGFVNTEAFF.